A single sample gave rise to the 13 T cell receptor beta chains below, sequenced in a study of blood T cell repertoires in COVID-19 (dated by TCRdb to 2020 to 2021). The library came from the immunoSEQ multiplex PCR assay. Here the immuneACCESS table is served through TCRdb, limited to in-frame sequences with V and J called. Missing clones are a known gap in these copies; in checked studies unresolved V genes cover under half, and the rest lacks a known reason. This sample lists under 300,000 clones; 83% were detected once. About 5% of the sample lies in the top ten. The sample consisted of peripheral blood. Receptor source: a man aged 55 to 70 who had recovered from COVID-19.

The V call is TRBV7-9, the J call TRBJ1-3; maybe TRBD1 (5 bases). The CDR3 is made up of 15 amino acids. Trimming pared 5 bases from V and 2 bases from J, leaving 13 bases between. The V gene's germline CDR1 is SEHNR and CDR2 FQNEAQ (reference sequence). Written as DNA, the CDR3 is TGTGCCAGCAGCCCCCATACAGGTCCTGGAAACACCATATATTTT. Its protein product is CASSPHTGPGNTIYF.

This clone was counted a single time. V gene TRBV7-9 combines with J gene TRBJ2-6; 8 nucleotides agree with TRBD1. CDR1 is SEHNR, CDR2 FQNEAQ, per germline (reference sequence). V lost 2 bases, J lost 0 bases, and 9 bases stayed unmatched. This CDR3 spans 19 amino acids. The CDR3 coding sequence is TGTGCCAGCAGCTTATCCAGGGGGCTCGAACACTCTGGGGCCAACGTCCTGACTTTC. Amino acids: CASSLSRGLEHSGANVLTF.

This CDR3 reads CASATNKGARSPLHF. CDR3 in DNA: TGTGCCAGCGCAACAAATAAGGGGGCAAGGTCACCCCTCCACTTT. The chain carries TRBV27 and TRBJ1-6, with TRBD1 matching over 7 bases. Germline CDR1 MNHEY, CDR2 SMNVEV (reference sequence). Trimming took 8 bases from V and 10 from J; bases not matched to a gene: 14. The CDR3 runs 15 residues.

This clone was seen more than once but under ten times. The CDR3: CASSASTSIHEQYF. CDR3 bases: TGTGCCAGCAGCGCCTCGACTAGTATCCACGAGCAGTACTTC. This chain uses TRBV7-2 with TRBJ2-7; D perhaps matches TRBD2 (6 bases). CDR1 SGHTA and CDR2 FQGNSA come from the germline V gene. There are 14 residues in the CDR3. Between the trimmed V and J ends, which lost 5 bases and 5 bases, there was a span of 16 bases.

The V gene is TRBV18, the J gene TRBJ2-3; the D gene is possibly TRBD2 (6 bases). The germline V and J ends were trimmed by 5 bases and 3 bases, with 21 bases remaining between them. The CDR3 sequence is 17 residues long. Germline V gene sequence: CDR1 KGHSH, CDR2 LQKENI. The CDR3 DNA is TGTGCCAGCTCATCTCGGACTAAATCCGTGGGGACAGATACGCAGTATTTT. Its protein is CASSSRTKSVGTDTQYF.

This chain joins TRBV5-4 and TRBJ2-3; D is ambiguous. This CDR3 spans 13 amino acids. V was trimmed by 0 bases and J by 4 bases, leaving 6 bases between them. CDR1 is SGHNT, CDR2 YYREEE, per germline (reference sequence). CDR3 coding DNA: TGTGCCAGCAGCTTGGAGTTAGCAGATACGCAGTATTTT. It encodes CASSLELADTQYF.

This sequence joins TRBV5-3 and TRBJ2-7, with 10 bases identical to TRBD1. TRBV5-3 qualifies as an ORF whose function is uncertain. This CDR3 region has 17 residues. V dropped 5 bases and J dropped 3; count of bases not matched to a gene: 14. The CDR3 sequence is CARSYGDRDRGLYEQYF. Written as DNA, the CDR3 is TGTGCCAGAAGTTACGGCGACCGGGACAGGGGCCTCTACGAGCAGTACTTC.

Comments on this clone: Other DNA variants within this sample encode the same CDR3. The CDR3 DNA reads as TGCGCCAGCAGCCCGCGGACTAGCGGAAACAATGAGCAGTTCTTC. The encoded protein is CASSPRTSGNNEQFF. The chain carries TRBV5-1 and TRBJ2-1; 10 nucleotides line up with TRBD2. Germline CDR1 SGHRS, CDR2 YFSETQ. There are 15 residues in the CDR3. The J segment lost 5 bases and the V segment lost 4 bases, leaving 6 bases of the junction unmatched.

This chain uses TRBV19 with TRBJ1-5, with 9 nucleotides matching TRBD1. Germline CDR1 LNHDA, CDR2 SQIVND (reference sequence). The V gene end was trimmed by 5 bases and the J gene end by 0 bases; junction bases not matched to a gene: 5. The CDR3 runs 16 residues. CDR3 amino acids: CASSLGTGLSNQPQHF. As DNA, the CDR3 is TGTGCCAGTAGTTTAGGGACAGGGCTTAGCAATCAGCCCCAGCATTTT.

In this sample, this clone turned up a few times. The genes are TRBV4-2 and TRBJ2-2, with a weak D call TRBD2 (6 bases). This CDR3 has 20 residues. The germline V gene has CDR1 LGHNA and CDR2 YNFKEQ. Trimming removed 4 bases at V and 2 bases at J, with 26 bases between. This chain's CDR3 is CASSPTFADEGLRNTGELFF. DNA of the CDR3: TGTGCCAGCAGCCCGACTTTTGCGGACGAGGGACTGCGAAACACCGGGGAGCTGTTTTTT.

The V call is TRBV15, the J call TRBJ2-1; 9 bases align to TRBD2. V gave up 0 bases and J gave up 2 bases; unmatched junction bases: 8. The CDR3 is 18 amino acids. Germline V gene lookup returns CDR1 LNHNV and CDR2 YYDKDF (reference sequence). CDR3 sequence (DNA): TGTGCCACCAGCAGAGATCGGGGGGGACTAGCCGCCTACAATGAGCAGTTCTTC. Its protein is CATSRDRGGLAAYNEQFF.

As concerns this clone: Compared with germline, one end of the junction differs, possibly owing to a read error. The J gene is TRBJ2-5, the V gene TRBV7-7; 11 bases fit TRBD2. This CDR3 comprises 15 residues. Per the germline V gene, CDR1 is SSHAT and CDR2 is FNYEAQ (reference sequence). The CDR3 sequence is CASSNTGLAEETQYF. The CDR3 DNA reads as TGTGCTAGCAGCAACACGGGACTAGCGGAAGAGACCCAGTACTTC.

This sequence joins TRBV7-9 and TRBJ2-5; 9 bases map to TRBD2. The junction had 8 bases not matched to a gene; V was cut back by 6 bases and J by 6 bases. The CDR3 extends over 14 amino acids. The germline CDR1 and CDR2 sequences are SEHNR and FQNEAQ (reference sequence). The CDR3 here is CASRTPGLAKTQYF. The DNA for the CDR3 is TGTGCCAGCAGGACTCCGGGACTAGCAAAGACCCAGTACTTC.